This TCR beta chain was captured by sequencing in a study of beta chain features in type 1 diabetes. Notes on the study in general: VDJ junctions sequenced from type 1 diabetes patients showed fewer insertions and more deletions. TCRB CDR3 length was moderately but significantly reduced in all four CD4+ subsets of Type 1 diabetes patients.

The entirety of the isolated RNA underwent reverse transcription, so expressed TCRB transcripts were sequenced. Clones were read by immunoSEQ multiplex PCR, and TCRdb kept only the in-frame ones, dropping some. The sample has about 160,000 clones, roughly 63% seen once; the top ten hold around 0.08%. CDR3 length: 14 residues. The ends lost 1 base at V and 6 bases at J; junction bases unmatched: 5. CDR1 is LGHNA, CDR2 YNFKEQ, per germline. This clone was detected only a few times. As yet, its antigen is unknown. Blood was collected once per donor into heparin, averaging approximately 110 mL. Cells sorted by CD45RO/CCR7/CD25/CD127/CD95/CD27 comprised CD4+ naive, central memory, regulatory and stem cell-like memory cells. Sort purity for all populations was recorded as exceeding 98%.

Sequenced input: naive CD4+ T cells from blood. The rearrangement joins TRBV4-2 to TRBJ2-7; TRBD1 matches at 8 bases. This receptor was identified in a man younger than 45 with type 1 diabetes. The CDR3 sequence is CASSQGTGTSEQYF. For the CDR3, the DNA is TGTGCCAGCAGCCAAGGGACAGGGACAAGCGAGCAGTACTTC.